Reported below is one T cell receptor (beta chain). Its antigen is unknown. Per-base quality was not reported, and no clone a single base away is much larger than it. CD8 naive samples were obtained by positive selection for CCR7 among CD45RO-negative cells, yielding a CD45RA+CCR7+ population from which TemRA cells were excluded. Donors were healthy HIV-negative adults with no recently reported acute infections or vaccinations. All donors were Caucasian adults living in Nashville, Tennessee, USA. Blood was obtained by leukapheresis, after which PBMCs were separated by Ficoll-Histopaque density gradient centrifugation and cryopreserved in liquid nitrogen vapor phase. Analytical flow cytometry was used to check the purity and quantity of each magnetically sorted T cell population. Each sorted fraction had its genomic DNA isolated and then quantified by UV absorbance on a Nanodrop 2000c. TCR CDR3 regions were amplified from genomic DNA by multiplex PCR using the deep immunoSEQ assay. Extracted genomic DNA from each cell subset was spread evenly across all wells of several immunoSEQ 96-well plates, with each plate serving as a replicate. For sorted subsets, 150 to 250 ng of genomic DNA, equivalent to 25,000 to 35,000 T cell genomes, went into each replicate PCR. Purified libraries were quantified with a Qubit 3.0 fluorometer, sized on a Bioanalyzer 2100, and re-quantified with the KAPA Library Quantification kit. A separate single-read 150-cycle Illumina NextSeq 550 flow cell was used to sequence each immunoSEQ 96-well plate. The original pipeline was this. Because only junctional sequences without quality scores were contained in the immunoSEQ output, filtering matching that applied to full-length reads could not be performed. Sequences were annotated with PyIR, a Python wrapper for IgBLAST v1.9, and V/J genes and CDR3 were assigned using IMGT germline references. Any read was removed if the V/J assignment was weak (E-value above 1e-6), the CDR3 was missing, or the read contained stop codons, out-of-frame junctions, or ambiguous translated residues. A V3J clonotype was defined by an identical inferred V gene, J gene, and CDR3 amino acid sequence. Percentage overlap between repertoires was computed as shared unique clonotypes divided by the size of the smaller repertoire. Repertoire richness was assessed with RTK rarefaction, the Chao1 estimator, and Recon v2.1 estimates of unobserved clonotypes. OLGA was used to compute generation probabilities for all TCRbeta clonotypes that the gDNA method yielded from a few donors. The table comes from immuneACCESS by way of TCRdb, which keeps in-frame sequences with V and J called. Part of the clones is missing from these tables; in studies checked, under half for an unresolved V gene and the rest for unknown reasons. D and trimming come from the DNA, and the V and J calls and clone size come from that table. The sample table lists roughly 2,000,000 clones, around 93% of them with a count of one. The ten most abundant clones make up roughly 1.7% of the sample.

These data come from a study of shared clonotypes between healthy human individuals (dated by TCRdb to the early 2020s). Study-level background: The cohort included a few men and a couple of women between 18 and 49 years of age. For each donor, CD4 naive and CD4 memory were each run on three plates, CD8 naive on two plates, and CD8 memory on one plate. To estimate repertoire size and how much clonotypes are shared between individuals, the study performed deep sequencing of blood TCR repertoires from five healthy adults. To increase sequencing depth and limit assay-specific biases, different laboratories used diverse techniques to prepare libraries and sequence TCR repertoires. Between about 0.85 and 9.5 billion PBMCs per donor were obtained by leukapheresis.

Results and caveats for the whole study, not just this receptor: Rarefaction of sorted-subset datasets indicated incomplete sequencing despite the large sequencing depth. Approximately 5% of naive CD4, 3.5% of naive CD8, about 2.4% of memory CD4, and around 0.42% of memory CD8 clonotypes were shared across several donors. Only blood was sampled, and tissue TCR repertoires likely differ from those in blood. Pairwise subsampling led to the expectation that sequencing depth would affect the degree of clonotype sharing among donors. Compared with non-shared clonotypes, clonotypes shared by all four sorted-subset donors had higher generation probabilities. Naive subsets generally had larger estimated clonotype richness than memory subsets did. Because the study included a small number of donors, the genetic and exposure-history diversity represented was limited.

CDR1 and CDR2 are read off the germline V gene (reference sequence) as MNHNY and SVGAGI. From the cysteine through the phenylalanine, the CDR3 covers 13 amino acids. Here the CDR3 DNA is all that survives: 39 bases in frame from base 1. V is cut by 5 bases and J by 4 bases, and the space between the germline ends is 12 bases. The clonotype was recovered from a man between 18 and 35 years old in good health. Some clones in this sample may be carry-over from other donors' samples. The chain couples TRBV6-6 to TRBJ2-7, with a weak D call of TRBD1 (5 bases match). Source material: naive CD8+ T cells from PBMCs. This specimen's cell subset or site label, interpreted: CD45RA+CCR7+. CDR3 sequence: CASSALQDYEQYF. The nucleotides are TGTGCCAGCAGTGCGCTACAGGATTACGAGCAGTACTTC.